Described below is a single T cell receptor beta chain sequence and its context. The junction departs from germline at one end; a sequencing error may be responsible. The V gene's germline CDR1 is SEHNR and CDR2 FQNEAQ (reference sequence). The CDR3 extends over 18 amino acids. With 60 Vbeta and 13 Jbeta primers, the PCR was carried out. Repertoires were generated with immunoSEQ multiplex PCR, while TCRdb's copy carries only in-frame clones and drops some. This sample has around 180,000 clones; roughly 87% occur once, and the top ten carry about 0.23%. The record originates from a study of cytomegalovirus exposure and HLA in healthy donors.

This chain links TRBV7-9 with TRBJ1-2; 10 bases agree with TRBD1. Sequenced material: PBMCs. This TCR was recovered from a girl under three years old in good health and CMV-seronegative. The CDR3 region has the DNA TGTTCCAGCAGCTCGGAAGCTACCGGACAGGGGGGCAACTATGGCTACACCTTC. Translated, it gives CSSSSEATGQGGNYGYTF.